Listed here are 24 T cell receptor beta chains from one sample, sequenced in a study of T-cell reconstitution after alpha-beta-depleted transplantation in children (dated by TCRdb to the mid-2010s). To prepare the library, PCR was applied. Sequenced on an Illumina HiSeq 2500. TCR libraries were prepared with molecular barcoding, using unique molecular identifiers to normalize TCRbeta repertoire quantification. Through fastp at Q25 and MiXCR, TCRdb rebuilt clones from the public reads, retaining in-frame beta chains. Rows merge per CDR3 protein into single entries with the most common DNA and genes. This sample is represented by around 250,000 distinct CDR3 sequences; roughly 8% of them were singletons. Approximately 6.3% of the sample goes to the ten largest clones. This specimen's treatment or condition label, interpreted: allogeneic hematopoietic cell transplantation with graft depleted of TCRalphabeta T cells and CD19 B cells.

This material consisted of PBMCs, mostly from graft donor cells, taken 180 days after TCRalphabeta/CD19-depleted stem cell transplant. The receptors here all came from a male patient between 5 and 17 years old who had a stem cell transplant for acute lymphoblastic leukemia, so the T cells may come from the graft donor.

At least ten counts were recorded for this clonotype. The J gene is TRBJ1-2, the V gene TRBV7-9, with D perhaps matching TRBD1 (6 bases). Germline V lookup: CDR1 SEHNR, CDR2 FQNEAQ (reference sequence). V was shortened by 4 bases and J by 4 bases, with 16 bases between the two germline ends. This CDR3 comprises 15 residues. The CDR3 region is CASSSLTGLGYGYTF. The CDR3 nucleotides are TGTGCCAGCAGCTCATTGACAGGATTAGGCTATGGCTACACCTTC.

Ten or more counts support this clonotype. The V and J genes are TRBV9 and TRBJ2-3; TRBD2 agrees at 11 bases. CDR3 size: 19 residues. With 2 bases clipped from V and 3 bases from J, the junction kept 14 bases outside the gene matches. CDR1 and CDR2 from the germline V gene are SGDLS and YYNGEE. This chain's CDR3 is CASSVDPLFTSGRTDTQYF. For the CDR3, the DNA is TGTGCCAGCAGCGTCGACCCTCTTTTTACTAGCGGGAGAACAGATACGCAGTATTTT.

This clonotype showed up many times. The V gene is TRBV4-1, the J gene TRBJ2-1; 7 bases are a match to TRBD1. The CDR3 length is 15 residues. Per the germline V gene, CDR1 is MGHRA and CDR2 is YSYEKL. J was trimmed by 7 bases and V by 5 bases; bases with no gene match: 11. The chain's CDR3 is CASSFNRGPTNEQFF. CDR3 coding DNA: TGCGCCAGCAGCTTCAACAGGGGACCCACAAATGAGCAGTTCTTC.

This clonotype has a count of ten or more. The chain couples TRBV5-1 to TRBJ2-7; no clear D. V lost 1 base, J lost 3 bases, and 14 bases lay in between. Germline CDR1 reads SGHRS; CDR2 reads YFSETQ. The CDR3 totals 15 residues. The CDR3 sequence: CASSLRSSLYYEQYF. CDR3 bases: TGCGCCAGCAGCTTGCGGTCAAGTCTTTACTACGAGCAGTACTTC. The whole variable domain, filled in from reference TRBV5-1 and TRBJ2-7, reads KAGVTQTPRYLIKTRGQQVTLSCSPISGHRSVSWYQQTPGQGLQFLFEYFSETQRNKGNFPGRFSGRQFSNSRSEMNVSTLELGDSALYLCASSLRSSLYYEQYFGPGTRLTVT.

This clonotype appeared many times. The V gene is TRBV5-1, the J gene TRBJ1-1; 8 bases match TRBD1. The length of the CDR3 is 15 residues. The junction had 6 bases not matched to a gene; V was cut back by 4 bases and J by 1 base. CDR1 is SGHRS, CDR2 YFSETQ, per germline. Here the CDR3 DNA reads TGCGCCAGCAGCCCTGCCGGGACAGGGAACACTGAAGCTTTCTTT. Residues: CASSPAGTGNTEAFF.

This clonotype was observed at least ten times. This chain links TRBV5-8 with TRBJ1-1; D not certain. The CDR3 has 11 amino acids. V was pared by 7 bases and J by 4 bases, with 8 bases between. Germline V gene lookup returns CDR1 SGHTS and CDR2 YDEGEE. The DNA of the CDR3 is TGTGCCAGCGGAGTTGTCACTGAAGCTTTCTTT. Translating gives CASGVVTEAFF.

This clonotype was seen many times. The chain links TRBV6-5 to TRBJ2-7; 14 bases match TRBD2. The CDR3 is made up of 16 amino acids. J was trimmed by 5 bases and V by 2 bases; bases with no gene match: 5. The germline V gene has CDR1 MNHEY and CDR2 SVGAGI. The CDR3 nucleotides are TGTGCCAGCAGTTACGGACTAGCGGGAGGCCCTCACGAGCAGTACTTC. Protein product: CASSYGLAGGPHEQYF.

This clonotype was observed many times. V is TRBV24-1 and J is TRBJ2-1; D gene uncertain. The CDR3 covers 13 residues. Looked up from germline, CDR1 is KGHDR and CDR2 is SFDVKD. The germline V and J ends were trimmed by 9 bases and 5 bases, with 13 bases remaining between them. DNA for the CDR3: TGTGCCACCCCAGCCCCCCCTCACAATGAGCAGTTCTTC. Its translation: CATPAPPHNEQFF.

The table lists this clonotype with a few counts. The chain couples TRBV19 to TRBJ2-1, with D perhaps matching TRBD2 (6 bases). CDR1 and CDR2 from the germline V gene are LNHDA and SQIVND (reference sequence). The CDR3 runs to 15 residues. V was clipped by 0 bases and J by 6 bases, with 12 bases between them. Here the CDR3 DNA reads TGTGCCAGTAGTATAGACGGGCGGGGAAGCAATGAGCAGTTCTTC. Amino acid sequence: CASSIDGRGSNEQFF.

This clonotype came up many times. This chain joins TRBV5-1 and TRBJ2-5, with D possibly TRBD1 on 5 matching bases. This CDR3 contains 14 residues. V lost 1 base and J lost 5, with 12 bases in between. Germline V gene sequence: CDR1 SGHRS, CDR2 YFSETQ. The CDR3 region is CASSLFQGRETQYF. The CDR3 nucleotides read TGCGCCAGCAGCTTGTTTCAGGGAAGGGAGACCCAGTACTTC.

DNA of the CDR3: TGTGCCAGCAGCTTGGGACAATTTCCACCCACAGATACGCAGTATTTT. Its protein product is CASSLGQFPPTDTQYF. The V call is TRBV7-9, the J call TRBJ2-3; weak D call: TRBD1 (6 bases). Trimming removed 3 bases at V and 2 bases at J, with 15 bases between. Germline loops: CDR1 SEHNR, CDR2 FQNEAQ (reference sequence). This CDR3 region has 16 residues.

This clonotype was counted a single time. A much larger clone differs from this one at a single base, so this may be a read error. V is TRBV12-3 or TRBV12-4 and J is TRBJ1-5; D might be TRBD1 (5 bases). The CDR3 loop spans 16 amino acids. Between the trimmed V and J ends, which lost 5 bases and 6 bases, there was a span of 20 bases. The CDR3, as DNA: TGTGCCAGCAGTACTCGGGACTGGGCTCCCAGTCAGCCCCAGCATTTT. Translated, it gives CASSTRDWAPSQPQHF.

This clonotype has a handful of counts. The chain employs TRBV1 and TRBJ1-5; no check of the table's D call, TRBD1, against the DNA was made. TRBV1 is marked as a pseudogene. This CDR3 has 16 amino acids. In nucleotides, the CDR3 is TGCACCAGCAGCCAAGACAGGACAGGGGCCAATCAGCCCCAGCATTTT. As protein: CTSSQDRTGANQPQHF.

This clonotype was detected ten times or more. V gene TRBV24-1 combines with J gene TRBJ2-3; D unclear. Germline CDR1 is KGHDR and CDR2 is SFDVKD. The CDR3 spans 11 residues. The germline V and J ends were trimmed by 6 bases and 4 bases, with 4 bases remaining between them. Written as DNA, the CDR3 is TGTGCCACCAGTTTGTCAGATACGCAGTATTTT. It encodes CATSLSDTQYF.

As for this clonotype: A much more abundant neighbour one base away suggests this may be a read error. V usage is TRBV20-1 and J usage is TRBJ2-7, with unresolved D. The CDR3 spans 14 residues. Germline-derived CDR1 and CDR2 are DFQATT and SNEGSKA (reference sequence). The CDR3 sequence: CSARRASISHEQYF. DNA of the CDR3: TGCAGTGCTAGAAGGGCCTCCATCTCCCACGAGCAGTACTTC.

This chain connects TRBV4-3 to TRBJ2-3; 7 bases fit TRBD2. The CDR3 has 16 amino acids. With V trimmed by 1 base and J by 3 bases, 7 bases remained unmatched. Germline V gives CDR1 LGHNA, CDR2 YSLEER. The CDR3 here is CASSQVRTRGTDTQYF. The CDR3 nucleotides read TGCGCCAGCAGCCAAGTTAGGACTAGAGGAACAGATACGCAGTATTTT.

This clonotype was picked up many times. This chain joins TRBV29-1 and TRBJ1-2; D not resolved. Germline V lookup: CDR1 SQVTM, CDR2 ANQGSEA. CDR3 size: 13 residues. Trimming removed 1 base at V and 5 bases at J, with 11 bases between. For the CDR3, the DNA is TGCAGCGTTGAAGGGGCTGACTTATATGGCTACACCTTC. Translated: CSVEGADLYGYTF.

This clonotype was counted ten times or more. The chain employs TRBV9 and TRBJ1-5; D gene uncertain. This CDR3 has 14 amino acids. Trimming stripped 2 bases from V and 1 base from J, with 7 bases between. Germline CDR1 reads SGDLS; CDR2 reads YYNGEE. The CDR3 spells CASSVGVSNQPQHF. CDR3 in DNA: TGTGCCAGCAGCGTTGGGGTGAGCAATCAGCCCCAGCATTTT. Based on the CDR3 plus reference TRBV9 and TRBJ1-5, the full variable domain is DSGVTQTPKHLITATGQRVTLRCSPRSGDLSVYWYQQSLDQGLQFLIQYYNGEERAKGNILERFSAQQFPDLHSELNLSSLELGDSALYFCASSVGVSNQPQHFGDGTRLSIL.

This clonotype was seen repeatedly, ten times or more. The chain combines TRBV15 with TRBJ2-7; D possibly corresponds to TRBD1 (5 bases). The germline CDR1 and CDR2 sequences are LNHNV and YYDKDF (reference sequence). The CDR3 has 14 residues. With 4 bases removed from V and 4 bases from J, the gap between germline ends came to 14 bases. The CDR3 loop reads CATSNRQTPYEQYF. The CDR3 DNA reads TGTGCCACCAGCAACAGACAGACCCCTTACGAGCAGTACTTC.

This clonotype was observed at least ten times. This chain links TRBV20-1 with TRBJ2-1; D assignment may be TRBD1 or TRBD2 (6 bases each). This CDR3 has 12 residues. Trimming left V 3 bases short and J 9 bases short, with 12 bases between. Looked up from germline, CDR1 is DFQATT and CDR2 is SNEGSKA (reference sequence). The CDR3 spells CSARWGATEQFF. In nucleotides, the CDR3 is TGCAGTGCTAGGTGGGGGGCCACTGAGCAGTTCTTC.

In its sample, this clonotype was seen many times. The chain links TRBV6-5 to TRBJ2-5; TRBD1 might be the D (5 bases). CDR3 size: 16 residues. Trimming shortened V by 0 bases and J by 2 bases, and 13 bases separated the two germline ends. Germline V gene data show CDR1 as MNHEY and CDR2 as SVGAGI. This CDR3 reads CASSYSIRVLQETQYF. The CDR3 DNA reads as TGTGCCAGCAGTTACTCTATCAGGGTTTTACAAGAGACCCAGTACTTC.

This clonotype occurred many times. CDR3 amino acids: CASSLNRGRDEQYF. The CDR3 DNA reads as TGCGCCAGCAGCTTGAACAGGGGAAGGGACGAGCAGTACTTC. The chain has TRBV5-1 and TRBJ2-7; 7 nucleotides agree with TRBD1. The CDR3 runs to 14 residues. Per germline, CDR1 SGHRS and CDR2 YFSETQ. Trimming at V came to 1 base and at J to 5 bases, leaving 6 bases not matched to a gene.

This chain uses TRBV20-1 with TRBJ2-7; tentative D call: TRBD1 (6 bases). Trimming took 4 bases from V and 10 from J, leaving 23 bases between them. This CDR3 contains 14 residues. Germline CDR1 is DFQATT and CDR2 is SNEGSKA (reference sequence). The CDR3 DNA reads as TGCAGTGCTACCCTAGGACAGCTCCCCGCACACCAGTACTTC. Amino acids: CSATLGQLPAHQYF.

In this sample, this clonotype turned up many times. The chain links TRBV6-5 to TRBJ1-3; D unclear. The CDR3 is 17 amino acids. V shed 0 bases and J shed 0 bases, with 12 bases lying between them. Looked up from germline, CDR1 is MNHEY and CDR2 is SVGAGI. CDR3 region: CASSYSHSDYSGNTIYF. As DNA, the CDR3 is TGTGCCAGCAGTTACTCACACAGTGACTACTCTGGAAACACCATATATTTT.